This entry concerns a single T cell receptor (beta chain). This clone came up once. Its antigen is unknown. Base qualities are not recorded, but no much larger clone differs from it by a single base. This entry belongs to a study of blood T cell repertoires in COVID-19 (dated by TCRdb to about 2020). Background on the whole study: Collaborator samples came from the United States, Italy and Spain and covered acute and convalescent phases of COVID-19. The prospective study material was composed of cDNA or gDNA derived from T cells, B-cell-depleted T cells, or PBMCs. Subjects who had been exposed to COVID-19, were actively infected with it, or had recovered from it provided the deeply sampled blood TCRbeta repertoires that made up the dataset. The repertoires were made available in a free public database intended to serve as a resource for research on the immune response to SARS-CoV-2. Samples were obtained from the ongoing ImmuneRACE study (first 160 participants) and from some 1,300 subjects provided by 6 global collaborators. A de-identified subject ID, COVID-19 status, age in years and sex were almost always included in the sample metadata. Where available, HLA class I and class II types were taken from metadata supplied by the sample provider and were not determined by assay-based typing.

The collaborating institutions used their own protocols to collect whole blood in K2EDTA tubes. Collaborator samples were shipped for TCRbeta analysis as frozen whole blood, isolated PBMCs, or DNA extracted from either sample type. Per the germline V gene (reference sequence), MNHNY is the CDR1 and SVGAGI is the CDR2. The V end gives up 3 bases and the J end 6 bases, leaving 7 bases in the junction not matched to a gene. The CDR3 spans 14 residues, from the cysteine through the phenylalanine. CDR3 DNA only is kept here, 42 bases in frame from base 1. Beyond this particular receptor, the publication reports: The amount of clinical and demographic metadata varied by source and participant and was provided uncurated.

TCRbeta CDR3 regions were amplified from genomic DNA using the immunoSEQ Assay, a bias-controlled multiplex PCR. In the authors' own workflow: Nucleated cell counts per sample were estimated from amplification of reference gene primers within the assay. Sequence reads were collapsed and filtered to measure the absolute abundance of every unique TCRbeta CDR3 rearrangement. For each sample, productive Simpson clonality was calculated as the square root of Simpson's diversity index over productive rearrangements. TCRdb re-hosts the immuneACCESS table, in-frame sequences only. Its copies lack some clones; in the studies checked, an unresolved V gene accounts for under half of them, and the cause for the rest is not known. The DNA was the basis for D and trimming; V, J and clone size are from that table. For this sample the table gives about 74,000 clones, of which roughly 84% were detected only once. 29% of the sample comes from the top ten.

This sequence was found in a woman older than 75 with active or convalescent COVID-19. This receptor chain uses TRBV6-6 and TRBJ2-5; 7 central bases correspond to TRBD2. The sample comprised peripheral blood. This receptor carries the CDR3 CASSYGRGGKTQYF. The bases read TGTGCCAGCAGTTATGGGAGGGGCGGAAAGACCCAGTACTTC.